The 5 T cell receptor beta chains below were found in one sample sequenced in a study of tumor and adjacent non-tumor tissue in lung cancer. This sample's RNA came from whole unsorted tissue. TCRbeta libraries were built with three rounds of nested PCR, modified from ARM-PCR. TCRdb reprocessed the multiplex PCR reads via MiXCR and lists one record per CDR3 protein. The table includes about 68,000 distinct CDR3 sequences, roughly 56% detected once. Input material: lung tumor tissue. The receptors stem from a man in his fifties with non-small cell lung cancer.

Remarks on this clonotype: A read error may account for a junction end that differs from germline. The chain combines TRBV14 with TRBJ2-1, with 8 bases that match TRBD1. Germline V CDR1 and CDR2: SGHDN, FVKESK. The CDR3 spans 15 residues. Here the CDR3 reads CACSPTGGTYNEQFF. CDR3 coding DNA: TGTGCCTGCAGCCCCACAGGGGGGACGTACAATGAGCAGTTCTTC. Variable domain in full (rest from reference TRBV14 and TRBJ2-1): EAGVTQFPSHSVIEKGQTVTLRCDPISGHDNLYWYRRVMGKEIKFLLHFVKESKQDESGMPNNRFLAERTGGTYSTLKVQPAELEDSGVYFCACSPTGGTYNEQFFGPGTRLTVL.

This clonotype was counted many times. The chain uses TRBV29-1 and TRBJ2-2; D remains unclear. The CDR3 spans 13 residues. V dropped 1 base and J dropped 5 bases, with 8 bases sitting between them. Germline V CDR1 and CDR2: SQVTM, ANQGSEA. The CDR3 region has the DNA TGCAGCGTTGAAGGCTTAGGGACCGGGGAGCTGTTTTTT. Protein product: CSVEGLGTGELFF.

This clonotype was seen only a few times. V gene TRBV6-6 combines with J gene TRBJ2-7; 7 positions match TRBD2. This CDR3 contains 15 residues. Per germline, CDR1 MNHNY and CDR2 SVGAGI (reference sequence). V dropped 5 bases and J dropped 3; count of bases not matched to a gene: 10. CDR3 residues: CASSPGTSERYEQYF. CDR3 nucleotides: TGTGCCAGCAGTCCTGGCACTAGCGAACGCTACGAGCAGTACTTC.

Comments on this clonotype: This is likely a read error, given that the CDR3 carries no conserved phenylalanine or tryptophan at its end. The chain has TRBV7-9 and TRBJ1-2, with TRBD1 identical over 11 bases. J was trimmed by 8 bases and V by 2 bases; bases with no gene match: 7. The CDR3 covers 15 residues. Germline CDR1 reads SEHNR; CDR2 reads FQNEAQ (reference sequence). This CDR3 is CASSLIGTGGEGYTL. DNA of the CDR3: TGTGCCAGCAGCTTAATCGGGACAGGGGGTGAGGGCTACACCTTA.

The chain recombines TRBV11-1 with TRBJ2-1; maybe TRBD1 (6 bases). In germline, CDR1 is SGHAT, CDR2 FQDESV (reference sequence). The CDR3 contains 13 residues. CDR3 region: CGSLERTDNEQFF. The CDR3 DNA reads as TGTGGCAGTTTAGAACGGACAGACAATGAGCAGTTCTTC.